This TCR beta chain was recovered during a study of cytotoxic CD8 clonotypes in ibrutinib-treated CLL. Study details: The study included 11 relapsed/refractory and around 16 treatment-naive patients; roughly 18 had IGHV unmutated disease. The study recorded mean values of around 250,000 productive templates and approximately 90,000 productive rearrangements per sample. Patients attained 25 or so partial and 2 complete responses; at median approximately 68 months, about 14 remained remitted while approximately 12 progressed.

There are 13 residues in the CDR3. Germline lookup yields CDR1 SGHVS and CDR2 FQNEAQ. Between the trimmed V and J ends, which lost 5 bases and 1 base, there was a span of 9 bases. Sequenced by immunoSEQ multiplex PCR; TCRdb stores in-frame clones only, minus some. The table has approximately 320,000 clones, 60% to 80% seen once; the top ten hold around 6.6%. TCR beta libraries used roughly 1.8 micrograms of DNA from cryopreserved PBMCs. The sequence was obtained from a human donor with chronic lymphocytic leukemia. This rearrangement joins TRBV7-8 to TRBJ2-7; D not resolved. Sequencing used PBMCs, obtained after 36 months of ibrutinib treatment. CDR3 DNA: TGTGCCAGCAGCCAAACCAGATCCTACGAGCAGTACTTC. Amino acid sequence: CASSQTRSYEQYF.